Listed here are 2 T cell receptor beta chains from one sample, sequenced in a study of response to subunit inactivated influenza vaccine. TCRdb processed the RT-PCR reads anew with MiXCR; each CDR3 protein has one entry. Here the sample spans about 800,000 distinct CDR3 sequences, 21% being singletons. This specimen was PBMCs from blood, taken less than 6 days after vaccination. All receptors derive from a man aged 45-60 years who received an inactivated influenza vaccine.

The J gene is TRBJ2-1, the V gene TRBV20-1; 7 bases map to TRBD2. The CDR3 runs to 15 residues. J gave up 5 bases and V 2 bases, and 9 bases lay outside the gene matches. Germline V gene data show CDR1 as DFQATT and CDR2 as SNEGSKA (reference sequence). The CDR3 DNA sequence: TGCAGTGCTAGACGTGGGCGGGGGAGAAACAATGAGCAGTTCTTC. Residues: CSARRGRGRNNEQFF.

The chain recombines TRBV25-1 with TRBJ2-5, with 9 bases identical to TRBD2. Germline values: CDR1 MGHDK, CDR2 SYGVNS. This CDR3 contains 14 residues. V shed 6 bases, J shed 4 bases, and the junction held 6 bases outside the gene matches. CDR3 DNA sequence: TGTGCCAGCAGAGGACTAGCGAGGACAGAGACCCAGTACTTC. Translating gives CASRGLARTETQYF. The full variable domain, in which reference TRBV25-1 and TRBJ2-5 provide the parts outside the CDR3, is EADIYQTPRYLVIGTGKKITLECSQTMGHDKMYWYQQDPGMELHLIHYSYGVNSTEKGDLSSESTVSRIRTEHFPLTLESARPSHTSQYLCASRGLARTETQYFGPGTRLLVL.